The subject of this entry is one TCR beta chain. What it binds is unknown. Germline lookup yields CDR1 MGHDK and CDR2 SYGVNS. CDR3 length: 15 residues. The V gene end was trimmed by 5 bases and the J gene end by 3 bases; junction bases not matched to a gene: 6. These data come from a study of T cells after yellow fever vaccination. MiXCR, run by TCRdb on the 5' RACE reads, gives a single entry per CDR3 protein. Among a few hundred thousand distinct CDR3 sequences, about 5.2% were seen once, and the ten largest hold less than 3.5%. Study-level points and caveats: Abundant clonotypes (contaminants from the bulk population) could be present in FACS-sorted repertoires. Researchers report a weaker secondary response that nonetheless peaked faster, day 5 versus 15. In post-booster samples, most primary-vaccination clones reappeared (about 95% CD4, 70% to 90% CD8).

The sequencing used CD4+ T cells sorted from PBMCs, collected on the day of the yellow fever booster vaccination. The clonotype comes from a man between 18 and 35 years old who received the YFV17D yellow fever vaccine. This sequence joins TRBV25-1 and TRBJ2-3; 9 nucleotides line up with TRBD1. The CDR3 DNA reads TGTGCCAGCAGTACCCTGGGACAGGGAACAGATACGCAGTATTTT. This gives the protein CASSTLGQGTDTQYF.